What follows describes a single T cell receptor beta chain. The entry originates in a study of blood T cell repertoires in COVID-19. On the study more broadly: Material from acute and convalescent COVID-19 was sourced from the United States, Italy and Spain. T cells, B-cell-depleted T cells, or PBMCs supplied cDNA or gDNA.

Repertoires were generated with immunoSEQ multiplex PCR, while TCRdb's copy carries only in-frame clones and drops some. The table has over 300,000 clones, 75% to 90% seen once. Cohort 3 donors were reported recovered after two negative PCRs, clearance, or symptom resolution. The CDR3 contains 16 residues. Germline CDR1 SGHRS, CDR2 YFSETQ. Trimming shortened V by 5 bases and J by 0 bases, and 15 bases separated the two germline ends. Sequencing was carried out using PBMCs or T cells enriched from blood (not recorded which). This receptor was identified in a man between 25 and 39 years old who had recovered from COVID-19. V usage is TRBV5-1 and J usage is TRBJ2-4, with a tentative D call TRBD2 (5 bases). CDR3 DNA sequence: TGCGCCAGCAGGGACGGGGTCCCACTAGCCAAAAACATTCAGTACTTC. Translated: CASRDGVPLAKNIQYF.